A selection of T cell receptor beta chains follows, all from one sample in a study of metastatic and nonmetastatic thyroid tumors. TCRdb re-called the PCR reads via MiXCR. The table includes 25,000 to 35,000 clones, 11% detected once. The specimen was blood. The receptor set was obtained from a female donor with papillary thyroid cancer or a benign thyroid nodule (not recorded which). Some clones in this sample may be carry-over from other donors' samples. Both conserved end residues are part of each CDR3. D genes are given only for firm matches. Not every row has a clone size; where given, it reads once, few, many or a size class.

>TRBJ2-1|TRBV7-2|many|.
TGTGCCAGCAGCGAGGGACCGTCCCGGTTCAATGAGCAGTTCTTC
CASSEGPSRFNEQFF
>TRBJ2-7|TRBV6-1|medium-sized|.
TGTGCCAGCAGTGAAGAGGCGTACGAGCAGTACTTC
CASSEEAYEQYF
>TRBJ2-2|TRBV4-3|many|TRBD1
TGCGCCAGCAGCCAAGATCTGACAGGGCAAACCGGGGAGCTGTTTTTT
CASSQDLTGQTGELFF
>TRBJ1-3|TRBV6-1|medium-sized|.
TGTGCCAGCAGTGAAAAATGGGGTGGAAACACCATATATTTT
CASSEKWGGNTIYF
>TRBJ2-1|TRBV19|.|.
TGTGCCAGTATAGATCGGATTTACAATGAGCAGTTCTTC
CASIDRIYNEQFF
>TRBJ1-2|TRBV5-4|many|.
TGTGCCAGCAAGAAAGGGGTAGATGGCTACACCTTC
CASKKGVDGYTF
>TRBJ2-7|TRBV20-1|.|.
TGCAGCTCCCCACACCGACCCCGCTACGAGCAGTACTTC
CSSPHRPRYEQYF
>TRBJ1-1|TRBV29-1|many|.
TGCAGCGCAGGGATGATGAACACTGAAGCTTTCTTT
CSAGMMNTEAFF
>TRBJ2-2|TRBV6-1|.|.
TGTGCCAGCAGCTTGATTACCGGGGAGCTGTTTTTT
CASSLITGELFF
>TRBJ2-1|TRBV5-5|many|TRBD1
TGTGCCAGCAGCTTGAGGGGGACAGGGGAGTACAATGAGCAGTTCTTC
CASSLRGTGEYNEQFF
>TRBJ2-2|TRBV28|many|.
TGTGCCAGCAGTTTAGGGGCCGGGGAGCTGTTTTTT
CASSLGAGELFF
>TRBJ2-1|TRBV10-3|many|TRBD2
TGTGCCAGCGGGACTAGCGGGACCAATGAGCAGTTCTTC
CASGTSGTNEQFF